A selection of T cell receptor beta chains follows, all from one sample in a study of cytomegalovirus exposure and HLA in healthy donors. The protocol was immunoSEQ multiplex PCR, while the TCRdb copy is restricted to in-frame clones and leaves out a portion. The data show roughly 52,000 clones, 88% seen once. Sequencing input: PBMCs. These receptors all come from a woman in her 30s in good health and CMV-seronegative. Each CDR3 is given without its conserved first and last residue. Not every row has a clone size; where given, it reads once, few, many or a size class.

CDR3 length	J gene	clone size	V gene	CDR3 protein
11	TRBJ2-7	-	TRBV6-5	ASSLGVVEEQY
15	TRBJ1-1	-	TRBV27	ASSSQMTPYMNTEAF
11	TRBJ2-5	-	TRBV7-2	ASSLGQGHTQY
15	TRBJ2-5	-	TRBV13	ASSPPTAGEYQETQY
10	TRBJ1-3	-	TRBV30	AWTKGGDTIY
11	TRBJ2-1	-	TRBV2	ASRPTSYNEQF
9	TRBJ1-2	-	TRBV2	AAHRGRGYT
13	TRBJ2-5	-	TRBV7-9	ASSLGDRDGETQY
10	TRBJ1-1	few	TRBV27	ASSLAGREAF
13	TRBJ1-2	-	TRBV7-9	ASSARDRSSYGYT
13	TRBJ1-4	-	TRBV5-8	ASSQWGKGIEKLF
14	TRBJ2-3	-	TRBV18	ASSPPGGDHTDTQY
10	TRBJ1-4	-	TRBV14	ASSQGGFTLF
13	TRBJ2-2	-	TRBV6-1	ASSEASGSVGELF
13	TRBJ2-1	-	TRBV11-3	ASSVGLAGYNEQF
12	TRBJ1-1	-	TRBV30	AWKRGWGNTEAF
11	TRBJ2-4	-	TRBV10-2	ASSEGPRGIQY
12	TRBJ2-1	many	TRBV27	ASGEGPSYNEQF
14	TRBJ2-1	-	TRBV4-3	ASSQGREASYNEQF
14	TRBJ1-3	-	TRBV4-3	ASSQDGGSSGNTIY
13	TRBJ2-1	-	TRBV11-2	ASSQGQGHYNEQF
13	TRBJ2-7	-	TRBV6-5	ASSLDSGQNYEQY
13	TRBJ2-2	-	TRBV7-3	ASSLVGRGTGELF
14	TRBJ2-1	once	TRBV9	ASSVGGDISQNEQF
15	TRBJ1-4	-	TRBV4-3	ASSWDRGGRANEKLF
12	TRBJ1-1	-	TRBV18	ASSPQNMNTEAF
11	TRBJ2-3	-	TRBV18	ASSPSSTDTQY